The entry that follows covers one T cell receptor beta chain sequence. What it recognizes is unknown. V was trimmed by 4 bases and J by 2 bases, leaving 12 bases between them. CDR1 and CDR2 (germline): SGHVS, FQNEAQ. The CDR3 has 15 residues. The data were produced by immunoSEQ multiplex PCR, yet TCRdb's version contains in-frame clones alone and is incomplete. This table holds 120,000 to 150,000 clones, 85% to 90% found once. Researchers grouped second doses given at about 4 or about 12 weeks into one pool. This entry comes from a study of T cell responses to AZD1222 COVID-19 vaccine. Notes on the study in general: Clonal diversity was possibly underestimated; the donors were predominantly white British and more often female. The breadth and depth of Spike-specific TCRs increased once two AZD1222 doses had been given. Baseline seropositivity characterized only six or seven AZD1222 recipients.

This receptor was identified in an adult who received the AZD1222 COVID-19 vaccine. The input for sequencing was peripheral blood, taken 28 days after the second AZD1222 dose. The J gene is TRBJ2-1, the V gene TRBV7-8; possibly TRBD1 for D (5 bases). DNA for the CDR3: TGTGCCAGCAGCTCAGGGTTGGAGCCCTACAATGAGCAGTTCTTC. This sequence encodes CASSSGLEPYNEQFF.